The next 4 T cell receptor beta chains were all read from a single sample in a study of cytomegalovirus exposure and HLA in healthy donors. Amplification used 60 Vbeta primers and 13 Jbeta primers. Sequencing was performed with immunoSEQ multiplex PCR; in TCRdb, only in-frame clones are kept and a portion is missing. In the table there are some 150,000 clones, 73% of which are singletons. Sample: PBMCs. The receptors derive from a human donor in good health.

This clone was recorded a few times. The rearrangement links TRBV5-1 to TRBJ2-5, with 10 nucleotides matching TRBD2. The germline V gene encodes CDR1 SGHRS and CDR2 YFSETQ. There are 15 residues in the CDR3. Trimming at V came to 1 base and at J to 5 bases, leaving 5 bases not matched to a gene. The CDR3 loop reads CASSLRASGSETQYF. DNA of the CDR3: TGCGCCAGCAGCTTGAGGGCTAGCGGGAGCGAGACCCAGTACTTC.

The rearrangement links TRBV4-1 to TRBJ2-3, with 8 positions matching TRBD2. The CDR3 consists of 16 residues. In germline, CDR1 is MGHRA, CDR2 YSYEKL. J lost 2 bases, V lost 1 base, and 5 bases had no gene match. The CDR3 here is CASSQGGRINTDTQYF. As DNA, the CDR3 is TGCGCCAGCAGCCAAGGCGGGAGGATAAACACAGATACGCAGTATTTT.

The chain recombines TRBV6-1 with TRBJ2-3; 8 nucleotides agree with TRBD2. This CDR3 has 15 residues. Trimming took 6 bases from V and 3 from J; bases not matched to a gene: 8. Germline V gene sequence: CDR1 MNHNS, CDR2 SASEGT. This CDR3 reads CASRASGSLTDTQYF. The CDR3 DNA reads TGTGCCAGCAGGGCAAGCGGGAGTCTGACAGATACGCAGTATTTT.

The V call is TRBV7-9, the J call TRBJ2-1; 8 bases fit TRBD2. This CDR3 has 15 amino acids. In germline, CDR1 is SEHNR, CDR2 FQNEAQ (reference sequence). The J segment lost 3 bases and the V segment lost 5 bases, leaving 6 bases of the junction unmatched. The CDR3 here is CASSKSGSGYNEQFF. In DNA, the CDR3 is TGTGCCAGCAGCAAAAGCGGGAGTGGCTACAATGAGCAGTTCTTC.